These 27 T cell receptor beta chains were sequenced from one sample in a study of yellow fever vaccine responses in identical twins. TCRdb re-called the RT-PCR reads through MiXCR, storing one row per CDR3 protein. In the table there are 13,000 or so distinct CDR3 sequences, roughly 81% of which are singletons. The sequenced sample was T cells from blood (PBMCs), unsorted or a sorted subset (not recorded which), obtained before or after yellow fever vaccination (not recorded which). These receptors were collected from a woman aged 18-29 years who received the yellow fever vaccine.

This CDR3 reads CASSLDSGRNYNEQFF. The CDR3 coding sequence is TGTGCCAGCAGCTTAGACAGTGGGCGGAACTACAATGAGCAGTTCTTC. The rearrangement links TRBV11-2 to TRBJ2-1, with D hard to call. The CDR3 sequence is 16 residues long. V lost 0 bases to trimming and J lost 3 bases, with 12 bases between them. The V gene's germline CDR1 is SGHAT and CDR2 FQNNGV.

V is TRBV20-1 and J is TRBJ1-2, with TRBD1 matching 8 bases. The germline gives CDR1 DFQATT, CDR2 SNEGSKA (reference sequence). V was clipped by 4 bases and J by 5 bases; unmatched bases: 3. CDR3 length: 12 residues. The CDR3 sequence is CSAKYRGYGYTF. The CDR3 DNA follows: TGCAGTGCTAAATACAGGGGGTATGGCTACACCTTC.

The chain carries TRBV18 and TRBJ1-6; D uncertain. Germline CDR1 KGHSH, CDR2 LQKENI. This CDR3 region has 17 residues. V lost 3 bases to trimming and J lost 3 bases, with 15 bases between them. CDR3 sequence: CASSPKRGEFYNSPLHF. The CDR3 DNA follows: TGTGCCAGCTCACCGAAGCGAGGAGAATTCTATAATTCACCCCTCCACTTT.

CDR3 sequence reads: CASSQEPSGRNQPQHF. CDR3 bases: TGCGCCAGCAGCCAAGAGCCCTCGGGGCGCAATCAGCCCCAGCATTTT. The chain carries TRBV4-1 and TRBJ1-5; a weak D match, TRBD1 (5 bases). CDR3 length: 16 amino acids. Trimming removed 0 bases from V and 2 bases from J, with 11 bases in between. Per germline, CDR1 MGHRA and CDR2 YSYEKL.

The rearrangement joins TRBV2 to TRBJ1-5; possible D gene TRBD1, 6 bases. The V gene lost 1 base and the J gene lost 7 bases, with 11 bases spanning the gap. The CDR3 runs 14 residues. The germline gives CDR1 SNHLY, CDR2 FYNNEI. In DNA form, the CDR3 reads TGTGCCAGCAGTGAAGTTGGGGGGGGCCAGCCCCAGCATTTT. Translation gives CASSEVGGGQPQHF.

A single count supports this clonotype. The CDR3 nucleotides read TGTGCCAGCAGCAATCCCCGGGACAGCTTCCCCGAGCAGTACTTC. Protein sequence: CASSNPRDSFPEQYF. The chain links TRBV7-9 to TRBJ2-7; the match to TRBD1 covers 7 bases. Germline V gives CDR1 SEHNR, CDR2 FQNEAQ (reference sequence). This CDR3 is built from 15 residues. Trimming removed 5 bases from V and 6 bases from J; junction bases left unmatched: 13. The variable domain in full, with the rest retrieved from reference TRBV7-9 and TRBJ2-7, is DTGVSQNPRHKITKRGQNVTFRCDPISEHNRLYWYRQTLGQGPEFLTYFQNEAQLEKSRLLSDRFSAERPKGSFSTLEIQRTEQGDSAMYLCASSNPRDSFPEQYFGPGTRLTVT.

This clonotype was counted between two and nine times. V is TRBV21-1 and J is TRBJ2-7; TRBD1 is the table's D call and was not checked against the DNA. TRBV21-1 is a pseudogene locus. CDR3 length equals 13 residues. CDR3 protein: CASRATATYEQYF. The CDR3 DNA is TGTGCCAGCAGAGCGACAGCGACCTACGAGCAGTACTTC.

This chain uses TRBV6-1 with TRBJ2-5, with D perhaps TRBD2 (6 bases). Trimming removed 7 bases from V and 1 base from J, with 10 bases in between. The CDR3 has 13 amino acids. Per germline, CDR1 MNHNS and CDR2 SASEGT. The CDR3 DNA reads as TGTGCCAGCAACCCCGGGGGCCAAGAGACCCAGTACTTC. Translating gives CASNPGGQETQYF.

CDR3 DNA: TGTGCCAGCAGTTTACAAAGCAACACCGGGGAGCTGTTTTTT. This translates into CASSLQSNTGELFF. The rearrangement uses TRBV12-3 or TRBV12-4 and TRBJ2-2; no definite D call. V lost 2 bases and J lost 2, with 6 bases in between. This CDR3 has 14 amino acids.

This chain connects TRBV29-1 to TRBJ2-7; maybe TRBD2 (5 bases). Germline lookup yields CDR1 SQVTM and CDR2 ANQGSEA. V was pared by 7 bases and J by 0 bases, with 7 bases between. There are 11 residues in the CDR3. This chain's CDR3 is CSGGSSYEQYF. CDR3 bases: TGCAGCGGCGGGTCCTCCTACGAGCAGTACTTC.

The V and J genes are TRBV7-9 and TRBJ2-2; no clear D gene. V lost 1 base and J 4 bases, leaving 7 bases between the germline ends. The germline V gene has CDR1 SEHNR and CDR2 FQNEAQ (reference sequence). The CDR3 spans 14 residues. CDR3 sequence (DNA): TGTGCCAGCAGCTTAGTGGAATCCACCGGGGAGCTGTTTTTT. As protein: CASSLVESTGELFF.

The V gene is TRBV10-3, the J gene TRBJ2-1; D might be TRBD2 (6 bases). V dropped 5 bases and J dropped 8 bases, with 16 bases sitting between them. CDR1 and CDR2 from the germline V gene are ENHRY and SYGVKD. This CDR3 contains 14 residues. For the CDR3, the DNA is TGTGCCATCAGTCGAGCGGGCACGCTCTATGAGCAGTTCTTC. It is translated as CAISRAGTLYEQFF.

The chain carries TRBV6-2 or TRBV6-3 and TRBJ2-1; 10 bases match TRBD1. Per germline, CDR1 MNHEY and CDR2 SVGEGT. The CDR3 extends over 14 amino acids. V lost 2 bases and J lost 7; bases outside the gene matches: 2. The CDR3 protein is CASSYGTGVNEQFF. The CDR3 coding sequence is TGTGCCAGCAGTTACGGGACAGGGGTTAATGAGCAGTTCTTC.

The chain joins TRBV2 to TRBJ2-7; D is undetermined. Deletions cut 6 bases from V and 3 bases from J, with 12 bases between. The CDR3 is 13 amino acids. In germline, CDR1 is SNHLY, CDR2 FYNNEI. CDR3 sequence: CASSWKGIYEQYF. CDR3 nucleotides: TGTGCCAGCAGCTGGAAAGGGATCTACGAGCAGTACTTC. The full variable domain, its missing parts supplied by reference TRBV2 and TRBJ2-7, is EPEVTQTPSHQVTQMGQEVILRCVPISNHLYFYWYRQILGQKVEFLVSFYNNEISEKSEIFDDQFSVERPDGSNFTLKIRSTKLEDSAMYFCASSWKGIYEQYFGPGTRLTVT.

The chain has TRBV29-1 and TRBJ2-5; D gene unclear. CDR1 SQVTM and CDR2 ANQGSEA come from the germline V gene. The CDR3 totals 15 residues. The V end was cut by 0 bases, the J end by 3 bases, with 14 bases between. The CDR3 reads CSVEDAMDTKETQYF. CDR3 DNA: TGCAGCGTTGAAGATGCCATGGATACTAAAGAGACCCAGTACTTC.

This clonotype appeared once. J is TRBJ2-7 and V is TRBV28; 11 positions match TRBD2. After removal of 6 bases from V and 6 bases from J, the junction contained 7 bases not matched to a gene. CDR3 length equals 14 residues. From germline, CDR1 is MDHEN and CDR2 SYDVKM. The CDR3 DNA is TGTGCCAGCAGACTTAGCGGGGGGGTAGGCGAGCAGTACTTC. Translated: CASRLSGGVGEQYF.

CDR3 DNA sequence: TGCAGCGCCTCTCCAGCGGGGTTAGGCATTCAGTACTTC. Protein sequence: CSASPAGLGIQYF. V is TRBV29-1 and J is TRBJ2-4; 7 nucleotides align to TRBD2. CDR3 length: 13 amino acids. Trimming cost V 7 bases and J 9 bases; bases outside gene matches: 12. Germline V gene lookup returns CDR1 SQVTM and CDR2 ANQGSEA.

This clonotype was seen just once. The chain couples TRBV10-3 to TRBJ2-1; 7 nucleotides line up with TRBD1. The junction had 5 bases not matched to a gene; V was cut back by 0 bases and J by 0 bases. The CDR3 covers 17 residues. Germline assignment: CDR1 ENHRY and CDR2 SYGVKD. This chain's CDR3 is CAISESVGDSSYNEQFF. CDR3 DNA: TGTGCCATCAGTGAGTCGGTAGGGGACAGCTCCTACAATGAGCAGTTCTTC.

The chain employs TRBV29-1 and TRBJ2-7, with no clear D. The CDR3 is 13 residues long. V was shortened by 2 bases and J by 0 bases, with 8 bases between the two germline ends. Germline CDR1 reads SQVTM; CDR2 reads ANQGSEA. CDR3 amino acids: CSVEWQDSYEQYF. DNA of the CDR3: TGCAGCGTTGAATGGCAGGACTCCTACGAGCAGTACTTC.

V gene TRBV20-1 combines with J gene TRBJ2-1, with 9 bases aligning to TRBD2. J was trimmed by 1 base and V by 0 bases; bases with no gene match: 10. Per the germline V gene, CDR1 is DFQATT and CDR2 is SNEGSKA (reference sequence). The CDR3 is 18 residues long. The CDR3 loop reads CSARDFMEAGGSYNEQFF. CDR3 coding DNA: TGCAGTGCTAGAGATTTTATGGAAGCGGGAGGATCCTACAATGAGCAGTTCTTC.

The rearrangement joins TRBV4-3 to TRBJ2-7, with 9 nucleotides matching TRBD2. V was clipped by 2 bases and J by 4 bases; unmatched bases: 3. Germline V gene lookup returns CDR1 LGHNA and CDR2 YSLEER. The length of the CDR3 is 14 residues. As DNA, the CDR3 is TGCGCCAGCAGCCAATCTAGCGGGACTTACGAGCAGTACTTC. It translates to CASSQSSGTYEQYF.

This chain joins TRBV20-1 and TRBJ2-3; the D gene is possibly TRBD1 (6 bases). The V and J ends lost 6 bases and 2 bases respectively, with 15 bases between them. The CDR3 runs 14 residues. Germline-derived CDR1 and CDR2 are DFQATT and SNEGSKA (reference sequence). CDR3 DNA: TGCAGTGCGGCTGGGGGCTACTCCACAGATACGCAGTATTTT. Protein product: CSAAGGYSTDTQYF.

The CDR3 spells CASSQDGFGEQYF. In DNA form, the CDR3 reads TGTGCCAGCAGCCAAGACGGGTTCGGGGAGCAGTACTTC. The chain is built from TRBV4-2 and TRBJ2-7; D not resolved. Germline CDR1 and CDR2: LGHNA and YNFKEQ. Trimming cost V 0 bases and J 7 bases, with 10 bases left between them. The CDR3 runs 13 residues.

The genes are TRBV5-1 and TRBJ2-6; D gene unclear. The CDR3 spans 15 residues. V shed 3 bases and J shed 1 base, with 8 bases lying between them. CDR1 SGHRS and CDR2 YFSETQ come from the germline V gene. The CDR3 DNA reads TGCGCCAGCAGCTACGTACTTTCTGGGGCCAACGTCCTGACTTTC. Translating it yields CASSYVLSGANVLTF.

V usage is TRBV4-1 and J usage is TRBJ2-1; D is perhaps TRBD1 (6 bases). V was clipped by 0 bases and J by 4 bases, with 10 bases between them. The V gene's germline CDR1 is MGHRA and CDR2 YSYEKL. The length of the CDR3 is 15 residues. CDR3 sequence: CASSQDEQGYNEQFF. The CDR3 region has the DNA TGCGCCAGCAGCCAAGATGAACAGGGTTACAATGAGCAGTTCTTC.

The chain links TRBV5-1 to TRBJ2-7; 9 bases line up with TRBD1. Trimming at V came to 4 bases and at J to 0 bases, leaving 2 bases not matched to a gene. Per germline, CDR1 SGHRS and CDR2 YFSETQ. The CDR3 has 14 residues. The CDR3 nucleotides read TGCGCCAGCAGCGTGACAGGGGGCTCCTACGAGCAGTACTTC. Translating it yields CASSVTGGSYEQYF.

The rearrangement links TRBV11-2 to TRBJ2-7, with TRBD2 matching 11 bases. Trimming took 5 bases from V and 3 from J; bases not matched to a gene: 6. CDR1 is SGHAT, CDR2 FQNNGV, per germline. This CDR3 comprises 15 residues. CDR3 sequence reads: CASSPLLAGVYEQYF. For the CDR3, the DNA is TGTGCCAGCAGCCCGTTACTAGCGGGAGTCTACGAGCAGTACTTC.